The T cell receptor (beta chain) described here comes from a study of CD8+ T cells in alopecia areata. Study context: Tofacitinib administration persisted for 6 to 18 months, succeeded by 6 months off drug. Study observations and caveats: Resident alphabeta T-cell populations of normal skin are likewise subject to sequencing in scalp samples.

Extraction and reverse transcription of RNA yielded cDNA as the sequencing template. Clones were read by immunoSEQ multiplex PCR, and TCRdb kept only the in-frame ones, dropping some. Found here are about 210,000 clones, more than 55% of them singletons; the top ten hold roughly 1.2%. The treatment denotes: oral pan-JAK inhibitor, 5-10 mg twice daily. Peripheral blood, together with lesional scalp punch biopsies, was collected from alopecia areata patients. CD4+ and CD8+ T cells were sorted from PBMCs. Remarks on this clone: Its specificity is not known.

The V end was cut by 6 bases, the J end by 6 bases, with 14 bases between. Germline V gene lookup returns CDR1 SQVTM and CDR2 ANQGSEA. The CDR3 spans 13 residues. The origin of this receptor is a human donor with alopecia areata. This chain connects TRBV29-1 to TRBJ2-2; D is ambiguous. Sequencing used CD4+ T cells sorted from blood, obtained at approximately week 45, from a patient treated with tofacitinib. The CDR3 loop reads CSVRHSSSGELFF. Written as DNA, the CDR3 is TGCAGCGTCCGCCACAGCTCGTCCGGGGAGCTGTTTTTT.